The 14 T cell receptor beta chains given below trace back to one sample, sequenced in a study of blood T cell repertoires in COVID-19. The repertoire was sequenced with immunoSEQ multiplex PCR; TCRdb's copy has only in-frame clones and lacks some. The sample records tens of thousands of clones, roughly 76% being singletons. Material: peripheral blood. These receptors all stem from a woman older than 75 with active or convalescent COVID-19.

This clone came up once. The rearrangement joins TRBV7-8 to TRBJ1-6, with 8 bases lining up with TRBD1. Per germline, CDR1 SGHVS and CDR2 FQNEAQ. This CDR3 has 16 amino acids. The ends lost 1 base at V and 7 bases at J; junction bases unmatched: 6. CDR3 DNA sequence: TGTGCCAGCAGCTTAGGAGGACAGGGATGGAATTCACCCCTCCACTTT. This encodes CASSLGGQGWNSPLHF.

In nucleotides, the CDR3 is TGTGCCAGCAGCCTCTCGGGGGTGAACACTGAAGCTTTCTTT. Translation gives CASSLSGVNTEAFF. This chain connects TRBV11-3 to TRBJ1-1, with a weak D call TRBD1 (5 bases). V shed 5 bases and J shed 0 bases, with 10 bases lying between them. Germline values: CDR1 SGHNT, CDR2 YENEEA. The CDR3 spans 14 residues.

The chain uses TRBV24-1 and TRBJ1-2; 8 positions agree with TRBD1. This CDR3 is built from 14 residues. The germline V gene encodes CDR1 KGHDR and CDR2 SFDVKD. The junction had 4 bases not matched to a gene; V was cut back by 4 bases and J by 4 bases. Written as DNA, the CDR3 is TGTGCCACCAGTGAGGCAGGGGGCATCTATGGCTACACCTTC. Translating it yields CATSEAGGIYGYTF.

This clone was recorded only once. This chain connects TRBV6-1 to TRBJ2-7, with TRBD2 matching 16 bases. J gave up 2 bases and V 4 bases, and 11 bases lay outside the gene matches. Germline CDR1 MNHNS, CDR2 SASEGT. The CDR3 is 19 amino acids. CDR3 in amino acids: CASSAPGTSGGAGAYEQYF. In nucleotides, the CDR3 is TGTGCCAGCAGTGCCCCCGGGACTAGCGGGGGGGCGGGGGCCTACGAGCAGTACTTC.

The sample holds one count of this clone. The rearrangement links TRBV7-2 to TRBJ2-7, with D possibly matching TRBD2 (5 bases). Per germline, CDR1 SGHTA and CDR2 FQGNSA. The CDR3 spans 14 residues. V lost 4 bases and J 3 bases, leaving 13 bases between the germline ends. DNA of the CDR3: TGTGCCAGCAGCTCGACACCCGGGATCTACGAGCAGTACTTC. Its protein product is CASSSTPGIYEQYF.

This chain joins TRBV7-2 and TRBJ2-7; perhaps TRBD2 as D (6 bases). The germline V gene encodes CDR1 SGHTA and CDR2 FQGNSA. This CDR3 region has 15 residues. With 0 bases removed from V and 0 bases from J, the gap between germline ends came to 9 bases. The CDR3 DNA reads as TGTGCCAGCAGCTTAGCGGGAGGCCTCTCCTACGAGCAGTACTTC. Translated: CASSLAGGLSYEQYF.

The chain links TRBV30 to TRBJ1-4; D is perhaps TRBD1 (6 bases). CDR1 and CDR2 from the germline V gene are GTSNPN and SVGIG (reference sequence). V was clipped by 0 bases and J by 7 bases, with 12 bases between them. This CDR3 comprises 14 residues. CDR3 residues: CAWSVGQGSEKLFF. DNA for the CDR3: TGTGCCTGGAGTGTAGGGCAGGGGTCTGAAAAACTGTTTTTT.

The V call is TRBV10-3, the J call TRBJ2-5; 10 bases match TRBD2. The CDR3 runs 16 residues. J lost 1 base, V lost 3 bases, and 5 bases had no gene match. Germline loops: CDR1 ENHRY, CDR2 SYGVKD. CDR3 coding DNA: TGTGCCATCAGTGATTCGACTAGCGGGCCCCAAGAGACCCAGTACTTC. Translation: CAISDSTSGPQETQYF.

The genes are TRBV30 and TRBJ2-7, with 8 bases matching TRBD2. The CDR3 spans 16 residues. V was clipped by 0 bases and J by 0 bases; unmatched bases: 7. Germline V gene lookup returns CDR1 GTSNPN and CDR2 SVGIG (reference sequence). The CDR3 here is CAWSVQWTSTSYEQYF. DNA for the CDR3: TGTGCCTGGAGTGTACAGTGGACTAGCACCTCCTACGAGCAGTACTTC.

V is TRBV19 and J is TRBJ1-4, with 9 bases matching TRBD1. V shed 7 bases and J 8 bases; nucleotides not matched to a gene: 11. Germline CDR1 reads LNHDA; CDR2 reads SQIVND (reference sequence). This CDR3 is built from 15 residues. CDR3 region: CASTTSGTGREKLFF. DNA of the CDR3: TGTGCCAGTACGACGTCCGGGACAGGGAGGGAAAAACTGTTTTTT.

The chain joins TRBV19 to TRBJ1-5; TRBD1 matches 8 bases. The CDR3 consists of 13 residues. In germline, CDR1 is LNHDA, CDR2 SQIVND (reference sequence). V trimming: 5 bases; J trimming: 5 bases; junction bases outside the gene matches: 2. This CDR3 is CASSPTGDQPQHF. CDR3 nucleotide sequence: TGTGCCAGTAGTCCGACAGGGGATCAGCCCCAGCATTTT.

This clone was detected a few times. This chain uses TRBV30 with TRBJ2-3; 9 bases are shared with TRBD1. Trimming at V came to 3 bases and at J to 4 bases, leaving 8 bases not matched to a gene. The CDR3 is 15 amino acids. Germline V gene lookup returns CDR1 GTSNPN and CDR2 SVGIG (reference sequence). The DNA of the CDR3 is TGTGCCTGGAGCGCCGGGACAGGGACTGCAGATACGCAGTATTTT. This encodes CAWSAGTGTADTQYF.

The chain combines TRBV30 with TRBJ2-7, with TRBD2 matching 7 bases. CDR3 size: 15 residues. Germline-derived CDR1 and CDR2 are GTSNPN and SVGIG (reference sequence). Losses at the gene ends were 3 bases for V and 4 bases for J; bases not matched to a gene: 12. CDR3: CAWRAKGRVGYEQYF. The CDR3 nucleotides read TGTGCCTGGAGAGCGAAAGGGAGGGTAGGGTACGAGCAGTACTTC.

The sample holds one count of this clone. The V call is TRBV6-2 or TRBV6-3, the J call TRBJ2-7; D remains ambiguous. CDR3 length: 14 amino acids. The ends were cut back, 0 bases at V and 6 bases at J, with 12 bases in the middle. From germline, CDR1 is MNHEY and CDR2 SVGEGT. CDR3 amino acids: CASSYSQAPVEQYF. The CDR3 DNA reads as TGTGCCAGCAGTTACTCGCAGGCCCCGGTCGAGCAGTACTTC.